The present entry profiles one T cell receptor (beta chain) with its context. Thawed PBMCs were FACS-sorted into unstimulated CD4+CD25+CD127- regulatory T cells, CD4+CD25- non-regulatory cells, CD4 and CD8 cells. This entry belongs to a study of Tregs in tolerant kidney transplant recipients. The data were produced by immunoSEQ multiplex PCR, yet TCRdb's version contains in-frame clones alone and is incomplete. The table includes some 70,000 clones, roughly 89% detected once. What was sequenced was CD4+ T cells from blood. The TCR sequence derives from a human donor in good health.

CDR3 region: CASSLLPGGSYEQYF. CDR3 in DNA: TGTGCCAGCAGCCTACTCCCTGGGGGCTCCTACGAGCAGTACTTC. The chain links TRBV7-2 to TRBJ2-7; either TRBD1 or TRBD2 may fit D (5 bases each). V was shortened by 5 bases and J by 0 bases, with 14 bases between the two germline ends. Germline V lookup: CDR1 SGHTA, CDR2 FQGNSA. The CDR3 spans 15 residues.